The 8 T cell receptor beta chains below were found in one sample sequenced in a study of blood T cells in healthy people across ages (dated by TCRdb to about 2015). The library was obtained by 5' RACE. This sample was sequenced with an Illumina HiSeq 2500. The second PCR ran for roughly 7 to 11 cycles and used a J-beta primer mix along with a sample-barcoded 5' primer. TCRdb reprocessed the public reads (quality trimming at Q25 with fastp, clone calling with MiXCR) and kept in-frame beta chains. Identical CDR3 protein sequences are pooled into one entry, listed with their most common genes and DNA. For this sample there are around 1.7 million distinct CDR3 sequences; 28% appear just once. 7.7% of the sample rests with the top ten. Material: blood. Receptor source: a woman in her 30s in good health.

In this sample, this clonotype turned up a few times. The chain employs TRBV29-1 and TRBJ1-2, with 7 bases aligning to TRBD1. The CDR3 spans 12 residues. Germline-derived CDR1 and CDR2 are SQVTM and ANQGSEA. V was pared by 3 bases and J by 5 bases, with 3 bases of the junction left unmatched. In DNA form, the CDR3 reads TGCAGCGTTGATGCACAGGGGTATGGCTACACCTTC. Its protein product is CSVDAQGYGYTF.

For this clonotype: The junction departs from germline at one end; a sequencing error may be responsible. This chain connects TRBV10-3 to TRBJ1-5; a possible D gene is TRBD1 (5 bases). The germline gives CDR1 ENHRY, CDR2 SYGVKD. CDR3 length equals 13 residues. The DNA of the CDR3 is TGTGCCATCAGTGGGGACCGCAATCGGCCCCAGCATTTT. This translates into CAISGDRNRPQHF.

CDR3 bases: TGTGCCAGCAGCTTAGCCTCACTACCCGGGGAGCTGTTTTTT. Amino acids: CASSLASLPGELFF. The chain combines TRBV7-2 with TRBJ2-2; D gene uncertain. CDR1 and CDR2 from the germline V gene are SGHTA and FQGNSA. The CDR3 sequence is 14 residues long. Trimming stripped 0 bases from V and 6 bases from J, with 8 bases between.

The sample holds many counts of this clonotype. The J gene is TRBJ2-7, the V gene TRBV6-5; D may be TRBD1 or TRBD2 (6 bases each). The length of the CDR3 is 15 residues. Germline V CDR1 and CDR2: MNHEY, SVGAGI. Between the trimmed V and J ends, which lost 2 bases and 6 bases, there was a span of 17 bases. The CDR3 bases are TGTGCCAGCAGTTACAGGGGGAGAGGGGGGAGCGAGCAGTACTTC. Translated: CASSYRGRGGSEQYF.

The chain uses TRBV12-3 or TRBV12-4 and TRBJ2-7; TRBD2 matches at 7 bases. V lost 3 bases to trimming and J lost 10 bases; unmatched junction nucleotides: 12. The CDR3 is made up of 14 amino acids. CDR3 in amino acids: CASSFGGTQEAQYF. DNA for the CDR3: TGTGCCAGCAGTTTCGGGGGGACTCAAGAGGCCCAGTACTTC.

V is TRBV2 and J is TRBJ2-2, with 10 bases aligning to TRBD1. J gave up 6 bases and V 6 bases, and 4 bases lay outside the gene matches. Germline lookup yields CDR1 SNHLY and CDR2 FYNNEI. This CDR3 contains 14 residues. CDR3 sequence: CASSRDRGPGELFF. CDR3 in DNA: TGTGCCAGCAGCCGGGACAGGGGTCCCGGGGAGCTGTTTTTT.

This clonotype was detected many times. The V gene is TRBV5-1, the J gene TRBJ2-4, with 8 bases fitting TRBD1. Germline CDR1 is SGHRS and CDR2 is YFSETQ. J was trimmed by 7 bases and V by 4 bases; bases with no gene match: 7. The CDR3 has 14 amino acids. The CDR3 sequence: CASSPPDRANIQYF. The CDR3 DNA follows: TGCGCCAGCAGCCCACCGGACAGGGCCAACATTCAGTACTTC.

The CDR3 loop reads CSARATGTGTLASGANVLTF. CDR3 coding DNA: TGCAGTGCTAGAGCCACCGGGACAGGAACACTCGCCTCTGGGGCCAACGTCCTGACTTTC. The chain recombines TRBV20-1 with TRBJ2-6, with 8 bases matching TRBD1. V was clipped by 1 base and J by 0 bases; unmatched bases: 14. Per the germline V gene, CDR1 is DFQATT and CDR2 is SNEGSKA (reference sequence). The CDR3 runs 20 residues.